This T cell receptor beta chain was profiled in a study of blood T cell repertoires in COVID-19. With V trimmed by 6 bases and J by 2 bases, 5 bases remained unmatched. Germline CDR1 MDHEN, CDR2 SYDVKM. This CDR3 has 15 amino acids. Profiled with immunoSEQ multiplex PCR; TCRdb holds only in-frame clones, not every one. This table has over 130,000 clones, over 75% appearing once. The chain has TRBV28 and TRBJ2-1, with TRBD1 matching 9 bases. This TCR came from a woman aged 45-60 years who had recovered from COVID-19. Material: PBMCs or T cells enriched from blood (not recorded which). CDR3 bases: TGTGCCAGCAGGGAGGGACAGGGTCCCTACAATGAGCAGTTCTTC. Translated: CASREGQGPYNEQFF.